Listed below are T cell receptor beta chains from one sample, sequenced in a study of CD8+ T cells in alopecia areata. Clones were sequenced by immunoSEQ multiplex PCR, and TCRdb holds only the in-frame ones, with some missing. The sample has 120,000 to 150,000 clones, 65% to 90% seen once; the top ten hold 20% to 25%. The input for sequencing was CD8+ T cells sorted from blood, taken at week 4, from a patient treated with tofacitinib. These TCRs come from a human donor with alopecia areata. Each CDR3 is given with its conserved first and last residue. D genes are given only for firm matches. Rows give clone size only sometimes, using once, few, many, or a class for an expanded clone.

clone_size j_call d_call v_call cdr3_aa cdr3_nt
- TRBJ1-1 - TRBV29-1 CSVEPPRDSTEAFF TGCAGCGTTGAACCCCCGAGGGATAGCACTGAAGCTTTCTTT
- TRBJ2-7 TRBD1 TRBV29-1 CSVVDRGTYEQYF TGCAGCGTCGTGGACAGGGGAACCTACGAGCAGTACTTC
- TRBJ2-7 TRBD2 TRBV7-2 CASSLASSGGYEQYF TGTGCCAGCAGCTTAGCTTCCAGCGGGGGCTACGAGCAGTACTTC
- TRBJ2-3 - TRBV9 CASSDQGNPTDTQYF TGTGCCAGCAGCGACCAGGGTAATCCCACGGATACGCAGTATTTT
once TRBJ2-1 TRBD1 TRBV4-3 CASSQETGTGSYNEQFF TGCGCCAGCAGCCAGGAAACCGGGACAGGGTCCTACAATGAGCAGTTCTTC
- TRBJ2-1 TRBD2 TRBV19 CASRIAGDNEQFF TGTGCCAGTAGGATAGCGGGGGACAATGAGCAGTTCTTC
few TRBJ1-1 - TRBV29-1 CSVEDTLPEAFF TGCAGCGTTGAAGATACGCTCCCTGAAGCTTTCTTT
once TRBJ2-7 TRBD1 TRBV23-1 CASSTPGKGQPYEQHF TGCGCCAGCAGTACCCCCGGTAAGGGACAGCCCTACGAGCAGCACTTC
- TRBJ2-1 TRBD2 TRBV6-4 CASSELAGYNEQFF TGTGCCAGCAGTGAACTAGCGGGTTACAATGAGCAGTTCTTC
once TRBJ2-5 TRBD1 TRBV23-1 CASSQLDRAGETQYF TGCGCCAGCAGTCAACTAGACAGGGCAGGGGAGACCCAGTACTTC
- TRBJ2-3 - TRBV6-6 CASSSYDSPDTQYF TGTGCCAGCAGTTCCTACGATAGCCCAGATACGCAGTATTTT
- TRBJ2-7 TRBD1 TRBV27 CASSSSLDRSSYEQYF TGTGCCAGCAGTTCGAGTTTGGACAGGAGCTCCTACGAGCAGTACTTC
once TRBJ2-1 TRBD1 TRBV13 CASSSTGGLGEQFF TGTGCCAGCAGCTCGACAGGGGGATTAGGTGAGCAGTTCTTC
- TRBJ2-7 - TRBV30 CAWAQGYEQYF TGTGCCTGGGCACAGGGTTACGAGCAGTACTTC
- TRBJ1-3 - TRBV21-1 CASSKAGRRDSGNTIYF TGTGCCAGCAGCAAAGCGGGTAGGCGGGACTCTGGAAACACCATATATTTT
- TRBJ2-2 - TRBV27 CASSDRRYTGELFF TGTGCCAGCAGTGACAGGAGATACACCGGGGAGCTGTTTTTT